The next 4 T cell receptor beta chains were all read from a single sample in a study of monozygotic twins with inflammatory bowel disease. TCRdb reprocessed the 5' RACE reads, keeping one entry per CDR3 protein, no DNA. The sample totals 150,000 to 200,000 distinct CDR3 sequences. Material: blood. Every receptor here comes from a human donor with ulcerative colitis or Crohn's disease, or a healthy co-twin of an affected twin (not recorded which).

The genes are TRBV24-1 and TRBJ2-1; TCRdb outputs TRBD2, but without DNA this stays unchecked. The germline CDR1 and CDR2 sequences are KGHDR and SFDVKD. The CDR3 consists of 11 residues. The CDR3: CATSTGAKQFF.

The chain recombines TRBV12-3 or TRBV12-4 with TRBJ2-1; the D gene TCRdb calls, TRBD2, cannot be checked with no DNA. The CDR3 runs to 16 residues. The CDR3 sequence is CASSLEALAGWDEQFF.

The chain employs TRBV6-1 and TRBJ2-7; the TCRdb D gene call, TRBD1, has no DNA to confirm it. Looked up from germline, CDR1 is MNHNS and CDR2 is SASEGT. The CDR3 sequence is 13 residues long. CDR3 amino acids: CASSDRGTNEQYF.

This chain links TRBV13 with TRBJ1-1; TCRdb reports TRBD1, a call that lacks DNA to check it against. This CDR3 is built from 16 residues. Per the germline V gene, CDR1 is PRHDT and CDR2 is FYEKMQ (reference sequence). The chain's CDR3 is CASSTRQKTMNTEAFF. Full variable domain (missing parts from reference TRBV13 and TRBJ1-1): AAGVIQSPRHLIKEKRETATLKCYPIPRHDTVYWYQQGPGQDPQFLISFYEKMQSDKGSIPDRFSAQQFSDYHSELNMSSLELGDSALYFCASSTRQKTMNTEAFFGQGTRLTVV.